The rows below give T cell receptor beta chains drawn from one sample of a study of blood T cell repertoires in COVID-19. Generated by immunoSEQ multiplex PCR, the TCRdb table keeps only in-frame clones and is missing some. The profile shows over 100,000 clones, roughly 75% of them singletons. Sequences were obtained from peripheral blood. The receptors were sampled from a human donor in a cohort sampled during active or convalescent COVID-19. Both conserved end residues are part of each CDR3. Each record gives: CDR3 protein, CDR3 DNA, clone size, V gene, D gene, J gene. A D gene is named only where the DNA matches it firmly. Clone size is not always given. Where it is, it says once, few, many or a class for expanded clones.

CDR3: CASIFEGYEQYF
DNA: TGTGCCAGCATATTCGAGGGCTACGAGCAGTACTTC
size: few
V: TRBV2
D: NA
J: TRBJ2-7

CDR3: CASSLALWTDITGELFF
DNA: TGCGCCAGCAGCTTGGCCCTGTGGACAGACATCACCGGGGAGCTGTTTTTT
size: NA
V: TRBV5-1
D: NA
J: TRBJ2-2

CDR3: CASSESGRGSEAFF
DNA: TGCGCCAGCAGTGAGTCGGGCAGGGGCTCTGAAGCTTTCTTT
size: NA
V: TRBV10-1
D: NA
J: TRBJ1-1

CDR3: CASSFAGGVINIQYF
DNA: TGTGCCAGCAGCTTTGCAGGGGGAGTTATCAACATTCAGTACTTC
size: NA
V: TRBV7-9
D: TRBD1
J: TRBJ2-4

CDR3: CASRDRGRPQGYTF
DNA: TGTGCCAGCCGGGACAGGGGGCGCCCCCAGGGCTACACCTTC
size: NA
V: TRBV6-5
D: TRBD1
J: TRBJ1-2

CDR3: CASSPGEGTALGANVLTF
DNA: TGTGCCAGCAGCCCCGGGGAGGGGACGGCTCTGGGGGCCAACGTCCTGACTTTC
size: NA
V: TRBV4-2
D: TRBD2
J: TRBJ2-6

CDR3: CASTSSGFYDEQYF
DNA: TGTGCCAGCACCTCATCAGGGTTTTACGACGAGCAGTACTTC
size: NA
V: TRBV28
D: NA
J: TRBJ2-7

CDR3: CASSIVARGYAGYTF
DNA: TGTGCCAGTAGTATAGTAGCCCGGGGGTACGCCGGCTACACCTTC
size: NA
V: TRBV19
D: NA
J: TRBJ1-2

CDR3: CASSRGGYTEAFF
DNA: TGTGCCAGCAGTAGGGGGGGGTACACTGAAGCTTTCTTT
size: once
V: TRBV7-6
D: NA
J: TRBJ1-1

CDR3: CASSRGTGVSYEQYF
DNA: TGCGCCAGCAGCCGCGGGACAGGCGTTTCCTACGAGCAGTACTTC
size: NA
V: TRBV5-1
D: TRBD1
J: TRBJ2-7

CDR3: CASSIDYRQGYEQYF
DNA: TGTGCCAGTAGTATAGATTACCGTCAGGGCTACGAGCAGTACTTC
size: NA
V: TRBV19
D: NA
J: TRBJ2-7

CDR3: CASSLDRGRELFF
DNA: TGTGCCAGCAGCTTAGACAGGGGCAGGGAGCTGTTTTTT
size: NA
V: TRBV7-8
D: TRBD1
J: TRBJ2-2

CDR3: CASRTGQGGHYGYTF
DNA: TGTGCCAGCAGGACCGGACAGGGTGGGCACTATGGCTACACCTTC
size: NA
V: TRBV28
D: TRBD1
J: TRBJ1-2

CDR3: CASTPGLAGRTSTDTQYF
DNA: TGCGCCAGCACCCCGGGACTAGCGGGAAGGACAAGCACAGATACGCAGTATTTT
size: NA
V: TRBV10-2
D: TRBD2
J: TRBJ2-3

CDR3: CASSPPLVQGQTQYF
DNA: TGTGCCAGCTCACCACCGCTGGTACAGGGCCAGACCCAGTACTTC
size: NA
V: TRBV18
D: NA
J: TRBJ2-5

CDR3: CSARGLLNTEAFF
DNA: TGCAGTGCTCGTGGACTGTTGAACACTGAAGCTTTCTTT
size: NA
V: TRBV20-1
D: NA
J: TRBJ1-1

CDR3: CASGLAPKAGTGVYEQYF
DNA: TGTGCTAGTGGTTTGGCCCCCAAGGCCGGGACAGGGGTCTACGAGCAGTACTTC
size: NA
V: TRBV12-5
D: TRBD1
J: TRBJ2-7

CDR3: CASSQEVLATSTDTQYF
DNA: TGCGCCAGCAGCCAAGAGGTACTAGCGACTAGCACAGATACGCAGTATTTT
size: NA
V: TRBV4-3
D: TRBD2
J: TRBJ2-3

CDR3: CASSLRLWGGSGGPYEQYF
DNA: TGTGCCAGCAGCTTAAGACTATGGGGAGGCAGCGGGGGTCCTTACGAGCAGTACTTC
size: NA
V: TRBV7-8
D: TRBD2
J: TRBJ2-7

CDR3: CASSHTGIGYEQYF
DNA: TGTGCCAGCTCACATACAGGGATAGGATACGAGCAGTACTTC
size: NA
V: TRBV18
D: NA
J: TRBJ2-7

CDR3: CASSYSNNEQFF
DNA: TGTGCCAGCAGTTATAGTAACAATGAGCAGTTCTTC
size: once
V: TRBV6-2/TRBV6-3
D: NA
J: TRBJ2-1

CDR3: CASSEPGQVQRQYF
DNA: TGTGCCAGCAGCGAGCCAGGACAGGTTCAGCGGCAGTACTTC
size: NA
V: TRBV7-9
D: TRBD1
J: TRBJ2-7

CDR3: CASSQGQSSSGNTIYF
DNA: TGTGCCAGCAGCCAAGGGCAGTCTAGCTCTGGAAACACCATATATTTT
size: NA
V: TRBV3-1/TRBV3-2
D: NA
J: TRBJ1-3

CDR3: CASSPRGGDSGYGYTF
DNA: TGTGCCAGCAGCCCCCGAGGCGGGGACAGTGGCTATGGCTACACCTTC
size: NA
V: TRBV9
D: TRBD1
J: TRBJ1-2

CDR3: CASSHTGWNSPLHF
DNA: TGTGCCAGCAGCCATACAGGGTGGAATTCACCCCTCCACTTT
size: NA
V: TRBV14
D: NA
J: TRBJ1-6

CDR3: CASELGLLGQFF
DNA: TGCGCCAGCGAACTGGGACTCCTAGGGCAGTTCTTC
size: NA
V: TRBV10-2
D: NA
J: TRBJ2-1

CDR3: CASSRLAGGTGELFF
DNA: TGTGCCAGTAGTAGACTAGCGGGGGGGACCGGGGAGCTGTTTTTT
size: NA
V: TRBV19
D: TRBD2
J: TRBJ2-2

CDR3: CASSQRETLGGTDTQYF
DNA: TGCGCCAGCAGCCAACGGGAAACCCTAGGAGGAACAGATACGCAGTATTTT
size: NA
V: TRBV4-3
D: NA
J: TRBJ2-3

CDR3: CASSYLGQLNYGYTF
DNA: TGTGCCAGCAGTTATCTCGGACAGTTAAACTATGGCTACACCTTC
size: NA
V: TRBV6-5
D: NA
J: TRBJ1-2

CDR3: CASAPRDSRGDTQYF
DNA: TGTGCCAGCGCCCCCAGGGACTCCCGAGGAGATACGCAGTATTTT
size: NA
V: TRBV6-5
D: NA
J: TRBJ2-3

CDR3: CSATDPGHSTDTQYF
DNA: TGCAGTGCTACTGATCCGGGACATAGCACAGATACGCAGTATTTT
size: once
V: TRBV20-1
D: NA
J: TRBJ2-3

CDR3: CASSGQGAAMTYTF
DNA: TGTGCCAGCAGTGGACAGGGGGCAGCTATGACATACACCTTC
size: NA
V: TRBV27
D: TRBD1
J: TRBJ1-2

CDR3: CASSLVGSSAFF
DNA: TGTGCCAGCAGCTTAGTCGGTAGCTCGGCTTTCTTT
size: NA
V: TRBV11-2
D: NA
J: TRBJ1-1

CDR3: CASSLTEGNGYTF
DNA: TGTGCCAGCAGTTTAACCGAGGGAAATGGCTACACCTTC
size: NA
V: TRBV12-3/TRBV12-4
D: NA
J: TRBJ1-2

CDR3: CASSLGQISSYEQYF
DNA: TGTGCCAGCAGCTTGGGACAGATAAGTTCCTACGAGCAGTACTTC
size: NA
V: TRBV7-9
D: TRBD1
J: TRBJ2-7

CDR3: CASSLEGAYQPQHF
DNA: TGTGCCAGCAGCTTAGAGGGGGCTTACCAGCCCCAGCATTTT
size: NA
V: TRBV7-9
D: TRBD1
J: TRBJ1-5

CDR3: CASSATGMLNREQYF
DNA: TGCGCCAGCAGCGCCACAGGGATGCTAAACAGAGAGCAGTACTTC
size: NA
V: TRBV5-1
D: NA
J: TRBJ2-7

CDR3: CASSSNDRGGIYNEQFF
DNA: TGTGCCAGCAGCTCGAACGACAGGGGTGGGATCTACAATGAGCAGTTCTTC
size: NA
V: TRBV9
D: TRBD1
J: TRBJ2-1

CDR3: CASNLASYEQYF
DNA: TGTGCCAGCAACCTAGCCTCCTACGAGCAGTACTTC
size: NA
V: TRBV6-1
D: NA
J: TRBJ2-7

CDR3: CASSLRGLAGGLEDTQYF
DNA: TGTGCCAGCAGCTTAAGGGGACTAGCGGGGGGGCTTGAAGATACGCAGTATTTT
size: NA
V: TRBV11-3
D: TRBD2
J: TRBJ2-3

CDR3: CASSLGTGINTEAFF
DNA: TGTGCCAGCAGTCTTGGGACAGGGATAAACACTGAAGCTTTCTTT
size: NA
V: TRBV2
D: TRBD1
J: TRBJ1-1

CDR3: CASSPRQFGTSFPEQFF
DNA: TGTGCCAGCAGCCCGCGTCAGTTCGGGACTAGCTTCCCCGAGCAGTTCTTC
size: NA
V: TRBV9
D: TRBD2
J: TRBJ2-1

CDR3: CAISGARTHYGGEQYF
DNA: TGTGCCATCAGTGGGGCCCGGACACACTACGGGGGCGAGCAGTACTTC
size: few
V: TRBV10-3
D: NA
J: TRBJ2-7

CDR3: CASSFSGYGYTF
DNA: TGTGCCAGCAGTTTTTCAGGCTATGGCTACACCTTC
size: NA
V: TRBV28
D: NA
J: TRBJ1-2

CDR3: CASSYSSLMNTEAFF
DNA: TGTGCCAGCAGTTACTCGAGTCTTATGAACACTGAAGCTTTCTTT
size: once
V: TRBV6-5
D: NA
J: TRBJ1-1

CDR3: CASSSKTVYSNQPQHF
DNA: TGTGCCAGCAGTTCCAAGACAGTTTATAGCAATCAGCCCCAGCATTTT
size: few
V: TRBV6-2/TRBV6-3
D: NA
J: TRBJ1-5

CDR3: CASGSSGTGFYEQYF
DNA: TGTGCCAGCGGCTCCTCGGGGACAGGGTTTTACGAGCAGTACTTC
size: NA
V: TRBV7-9
D: TRBD1
J: TRBJ2-7

CDR3: CASSQVMARITGELFF
DNA: TGCGCCAGCAGCCAAGTCATGGCCCGAATCACCGGGGAGCTGTTTTTT
size: NA
V: TRBV4-1
D: NA
J: TRBJ2-2

CDR3: CASSYSTRAYGGTDTQYF
DNA: TGTGCCAGCAGTTATTCGACTAGGGCCTACGGTGGCACAGATACGCAGTATTTT
size: NA
V: TRBV6-2/TRBV6-3
D: NA
J: TRBJ2-3

CDR3: CASGRQGGDTQYF
DNA: TGTGCCAGCGGCCGACAGGGTGGAGATACGCAGTATTTT
size: NA
V: TRBV6-5
D: TRBD1
J: TRBJ2-3

CDR3: CSARTGGSYEQYF
DNA: TGCAGCGCCCGGACAGGGGGCTCCTACGAGCAGTACTTC
size: NA
V: TRBV29-1
D: TRBD1
J: TRBJ2-7